The 18 T cell receptor beta chains below come from one sample, sequenced in a study of T cells after yellow fever vaccination. A single record per CDR3 protein comes from TCRdb applying MiXCR to the 5' RACE reads. The sample contains around 500,000 distinct CDR3 sequences, 20% to 25% of which appear only once. Sequenced material: PBMCs, taken about 20 days after the first yellow fever vaccination. These receptors were obtained from a young man who received the YFV17D yellow fever vaccine.

The genes are TRBV25-1 and TRBJ2-1; maybe TRBD2 (6 bases). In germline, CDR1 is MGHDK, CDR2 SYGVNS. This CDR3 is built from 15 residues. Trimming pared 2 bases from V and 4 bases from J, leaving 12 bases between. The CDR3 nucleotides are TGTGCCAGCAGTGAAGGGGAGAGCGGGTACAATGAGCAGTTCTTC. As protein: CASSEGESGYNEQFF.

The chain combines TRBV4-1 with TRBJ2-1, with D unclear. V dropped 7 bases and J dropped 8 bases, with 18 bases sitting between them. CDR1 is MGHRA, CDR2 YSYEKL, per germline. There are 14 residues in the CDR3. The CDR3 DNA reads TGCGCCAGCAAAAGAGCCCGTGGAGAGTATGAGCAGTTCTTC. Translated: CASKRARGEYEQFF.

This clonotype was counted between two and nine times. The chain combines TRBV29-1 with TRBJ2-2; D is unresolved. Germline V gene data show CDR1 as SQVTM and CDR2 as ANQGSEA. CDR3 length equals 13 residues. V was cut by 6 bases and J by 4 bases, with 12 bases left in between. The CDR3 DNA follows: TGCAGCGTAGCTACCGGGCCCACCGGGGAGCTGTTTTTT. Amino acids: CSVATGPTGELFF.

The J gene is TRBJ1-1, the V gene TRBV12-3 or TRBV12-4; D possibly corresponds to TRBD1 (6 bases). The CDR3 runs 13 residues. V lost 8 bases and J lost 8, with 18 bases in between. The chain's CDR3 is CASGPLGGREAFF. CDR3 DNA sequence: TGTGCCAGCGGCCCCCTAGGGGGGCGGGAAGCTTTCTTT.

This clonotype was observed a few times. As DNA, the CDR3 is TGCGCCAGCAGCCAAACCGGGGCGACCAGCCAAGAGACCCAGTACTTC. Amino acids: CASSQTGATSQETQYF. The chain is built from TRBV4-3 and TRBJ2-5; D is tentatively TRBD1 or TRBD2 (5 bases each). V was trimmed by 2 bases and J by 1 base, leaving 14 bases between them. The CDR3 is 16 amino acids. Germline V gene lookup returns CDR1 LGHNA and CDR2 YSLEER.

This clonotype came up many times. The CDR3 does not close with the conserved phenylalanine or tryptophan, likely indicating a read error. No DNA is shown, since the ends of the CDR3 on it are uncertain; the CDR3 is the one TCRdb lists. This chain joins TRBV6-1 and TRBJ1-2. The CDR3 has 13 amino acids, counting both end residues. Germline CDR1 reads MNHNS; CDR2 reads SASEGT. Here the CDR3 reads CASSEALYLNLRL.

This clonotype was counted a single time. The chain carries TRBV9 and TRBJ2-1; a possible D gene is TRBD2 (7 bases). From germline, CDR1 is SGDLS and CDR2 YYNGEE. The CDR3 runs 17 residues. The V gene lost 0 bases and the J gene lost 6 bases, with 19 bases spanning the gap. The CDR3 DNA reads TGTGCCAGCAGCGTAGCCACGGGGGCTAGCGGCCCCAATGAGCAGTTCTTC. Its protein product is CASSVATGASGPNEQFF.

This clonotype was observed a few times. This chain links TRBV6-1 with TRBJ2-2; the match to TRBD2 covers 8 bases. CDR1 is MNHNS and CDR2 is SASEGT in the germline V gene. Trimming at V came to 7 bases and at J to 4 bases, leaving 11 bases not matched to a gene. CDR3 length: 16 residues. The CDR3 is CASIPRGGLATGELFF. CDR3 sequence (DNA): TGTGCCAGCATCCCCCGGGGGGGTCTGGCCACCGGGGAGCTGTTTTTT.

This clonotype has just a few counts. This sequence joins TRBV7-9 and TRBJ1-5; D call uncertain. CDR3 size: 14 residues. Trimming cost V 5 bases and J 2 bases, with 10 bases left between them. CDR1 is SEHNR, CDR2 FQNEAQ, per germline (reference sequence). CDR3 sequence reads: CASSMGPRNQPQHF. The CDR3 DNA is TGTGCCAGCAGCATGGGCCCGCGCAATCAGCCCCAGCATTTT.

This clonotype turned up a few times. The V gene is TRBV7-3, the J gene TRBJ2-1; D assignment may be TRBD1 or TRBD2 (7 bases each). Trimming took 4 bases from V and 6 from J, leaving 16 bases between them. The CDR3 has 15 amino acids. Germline CDR1 is SGHTA and CDR2 is FQGTGA. For the CDR3, the DNA is TGTGCCAGCAGCTACCAGGGGGGGTTCGGCAATGAGCAGTTCTTC. It yields the protein CASSYQGGFGNEQFF.

This sequence joins TRBV7-2 and TRBJ2-2; TRBD1 matches 9 bases. Germline assignment: CDR1 SGHTA and CDR2 FQGNSA. V shed 7 bases and J 3 bases; nucleotides not matched to a gene: 6. CDR3 length: 15 amino acids. CDR3 nucleotides: TGTGCCAGCAATAAAAGGACAGGGGACACCGGGGAGCTGTTTTTT. Amino acids: CASNKRTGDTGELFF.

This clonotype was recorded at least ten times. The chain has TRBV12-3 or TRBV12-4 and TRBJ2-3, with TRBD1 identical over 7 bases. The CDR3 is made up of 15 amino acids. Losses at the gene ends were 3 bases for V and 1 base for J; bases not matched to a gene: 4. The CDR3 here is CASSLRQGGTDTQYF. CDR3 bases: TGTGCCAGCAGTTTGAGGCAGGGGGGCACAGATACGCAGTATTTT.

This clonotype showed up just a few times. This chain connects TRBV29-1 to TRBJ2-1, with 9 positions matching TRBD2. Germline V gene lookup returns CDR1 SQVTM and CDR2 ANQGSEA. CDR3 length: 15 amino acids. V lost 6 bases, J lost 10 bases, and 16 bases stayed unmatched. CDR3 sequence (DNA): TGCAGCGTGGAGGGAAGGGGAGCTAGCGGGGAAGAGCAGTTCTTC. It translates to CSVEGRGASGEEQFF.

This clonotype occurred many times. V and J are TRBV28 and TRBJ2-5; D is undetermined. This CDR3 is 11 amino acids long. Trimming pared 6 bases from V and 7 bases from J, leaving 9 bases between. Germline V gene data show CDR1 as MDHEN and CDR2 as SYDVKM. CDR3 sequence: CASSSMGTQYF. CDR3 nucleotides: TGTGCCAGCAGCTCTATGGGGACCCAGTACTTC.

In DNA form, the CDR3 reads TGTGCCAGCAGCAACCAGGGCCCGAACACTGAAGCTTTCTTT. Translation gives CASSNQGPNTEAFF. The chain is built from TRBV7-6 and TRBJ1-1; a possible D gene is TRBD1 (5 bases). Germline V gene sequence: CDR1 SGHVS, CDR2 FNYEAQ. V shed 5 bases and J shed 1 base, with 11 bases lying between them. CDR3 length: 14 residues.

This clonotype was counted only a few times. This chain uses TRBV20-1 with TRBJ2-7; D unclear. V lost 6 bases, J lost 0 bases, and 12 bases lay in between. Germline V gene sequence: CDR1 DFQATT, CDR2 SNEGSKA (reference sequence). CDR3 length: 13 amino acids. CDR3 amino acids: CSAQPLSSYEQYV. For the CDR3, the DNA is TGCAGTGCCCAGCCTCTCAGCTCCTACGAGCAGTACGTC.

This clonotype came up a few times. The chain carries TRBV12-3 or TRBV12-4 and TRBJ1-4; D not certain. V was pared by 7 bases and J by 4 bases, with 7 bases between. CDR3 length: 12 residues. DNA of the CDR3: TGTGCCAGCAAATGGAGTAATGAAAAACTGTTTTTT. Its translation: CASKWSNEKLFF.

The chain employs TRBV28 and TRBJ1-4; 9 bases align to TRBD1. Germline lookup yields CDR1 MDHEN and CDR2 SYDVKM. The CDR3 extends over 13 amino acids. V lost 10 bases and J lost 10; bases outside the gene matches: 10. The CDR3 loop is CAIGPGQGGKLFF. DNA of the CDR3: TGTGCCATCGGGCCGGGACAGGGTGGAAAACTGTTTTTT.